A selection of T cell receptor beta chains follows, all from one sample in a study of blood T cell repertoires in COVID-19. Some clones are missing from TCRdb's copy, which holds only in-frame ones; the method was immunoSEQ multiplex PCR. The sample includes approximately 230,000 clones, more than 65% of them seen just once. Input material: peripheral blood. These receptors were taken from a woman between 40 and 55 years old with active or convalescent COVID-19. Both conserved end residues are part of each CDR3. The D gene is left open where the match is weak. The listing skips clone size in some rows; elsewhere it reads once, few, many or a size class.

clone size: .; CDR3 length: 13; J gene: TRBJ1-6; D gene: .; V gene: TRBV12-3/TRBV12-4; CDR3 protein: CASSSQGPSPLHF
clone size: .; CDR3 length: 17; J gene: TRBJ2-5; D gene: TRBD2; V gene: TRBV7-3; CDR3 protein: CASSLTPAGGPQETQYF
clone size: .; CDR3 length: 11; J gene: TRBJ1-1; D gene: TRBD1; V gene: TRBV29-1; CDR3 protein: CSGTGGAEAFF
clone size: .; CDR3 length: 13; J gene: TRBJ1-2; D gene: TRBD1; V gene: TRBV24-1; CDR3 protein: CATSGTGEEGYTF
clone size: .; CDR3 length: 15; J gene: TRBJ2-6; D gene: .; V gene: TRBV5-1; CDR3 protein: CASSGQVSGANVLTF
clone size: .; CDR3 length: 14; J gene: TRBJ1-6; D gene: TRBD1; V gene: TRBV7-3; CDR3 protein: CASSPGQGAGPLHF
clone size: .; CDR3 length: 14; J gene: TRBJ1-1; D gene: TRBD1; V gene: TRBV6-5; CDR3 protein: CASSYSGTVTEAFF
clone size: .; CDR3 length: 11; J gene: TRBJ2-5; D gene: .; V gene: TRBV27; CDR3 protein: CASSFRETQYF
clone size: .; CDR3 length: 11; J gene: TRBJ2-7; D gene: .; V gene: TRBV20-1; CDR3 protein: CSARVQQGQYF
clone size: few; CDR3 length: 15; J gene: TRBJ1-5; D gene: .; V gene: TRBV15; CDR3 protein: CATSLTSSSNQPQHF
clone size: .; CDR3 length: 13; J gene: TRBJ1-5; D gene: .; V gene: TRBV11-2; CDR3 protein: CASSLGQNQPQHF
clone size: .; CDR3 length: 12; J gene: TRBJ2-7; D gene: .; V gene: TRBV6-5; CDR3 protein: CASSYSTGEQYF
clone size: .; CDR3 length: 14; J gene: TRBJ1-5; D gene: .; V gene: TRBV2; CDR3 protein: CASSESGRTQPQHF
clone size: .; CDR3 length: 15; J gene: TRBJ2-2; D gene: .; V gene: TRBV28; CDR3 protein: CASSSLEGWTGELFF
clone size: once; CDR3 length: 14; J gene: TRBJ1-5; D gene: .; V gene: TRBV5-4; CDR3 protein: CASSEGTSDQPQHF
clone size: .; CDR3 length: 14; J gene: TRBJ1-6; D gene: .; V gene: TRBV20-1; CDR3 protein: CSASPHNYNSPLHF
clone size: .; CDR3 length: 15; J gene: TRBJ1-5; D gene: TRBD1; V gene: TRBV7-2; CDR3 protein: CASSLTGQGIQPQHF
clone size: .; CDR3 length: 14; J gene: TRBJ1-5; D gene: TRBD1; V gene: TRBV7-9; CDR3 protein: CASSTWDRDEPQHF
clone size: .; CDR3 length: 14; J gene: TRBJ2-4; D gene: .; V gene: TRBV7-9; CDR3 protein: CASSLTTGSNIQYF
clone size: .; CDR3 length: 16; J gene: TRBJ1-5; D gene: .; V gene: TRBV7-3; CDR3 protein: CASSTHQGTSNQPQHF
clone size: .; CDR3 length: 13; J gene: TRBJ1-2; D gene: .; V gene: TRBV2; CDR3 protein: CASPLLGDYGYTF
clone size: .; CDR3 length: 14; J gene: TRBJ1-2; D gene: .; V gene: TRBV3-1/TRBV3-2; CDR3 protein: CASSQDGAHYGYTF
clone size: .; CDR3 length: 15; J gene: TRBJ1-2; D gene: TRBD1; V gene: TRBV7-3; CDR3 protein: CASSQGGTGLYGYTF
clone size: once; CDR3 length: 15; J gene: TRBJ1-1; D gene: TRBD1; V gene: TRBV19; CDR3 protein: CASSPSDRLPTEAFF
clone size: many; CDR3 length: 15; J gene: TRBJ2-2; D gene: .; V gene: TRBV6-5; CDR3 protein: CASSYVTQNTGELFF
clone size: few; CDR3 length: 14; J gene: TRBJ2-7; D gene: .; V gene: TRBV19; CDR3 protein: CASSIGGQAYEQYF
clone size: .; CDR3 length: 13; J gene: TRBJ1-2; D gene: TRBD1; V gene: TRBV7-8; CDR3 protein: CASSPRTGARYTF
clone size: .; CDR3 length: 15; J gene: TRBJ2-2; D gene: .; V gene: TRBV7-6; CDR3 protein: CASSGTQGNTGELFF
clone size: few; CDR3 length: 15; J gene: TRBJ2-6; D gene: .; V gene: TRBV6-4; CDR3 protein: CASSDDSSGANVLTF
clone size: .; CDR3 length: 17; J gene: TRBJ2-2; D gene: TRBD1; V gene: TRBV24-1; CDR3 protein: CATSVGRGQGATGELFF
clone size: .; CDR3 length: 13; J gene: TRBJ1-3; D gene: TRBD1; V gene: TRBV30; CDR3 protein: CAWRQGAGNTIYF
clone size: .; CDR3 length: 13; J gene: TRBJ1-6; D gene: .; V gene: TRBV19; CDR3 protein: CASREGSNSPLHF
clone size: .; CDR3 length: 13; J gene: TRBJ1-2; D gene: TRBD1; V gene: TRBV3-1/TRBV3-2; CDR3 protein: CASSRGQAYGYTF
clone size: .; CDR3 length: 17; J gene: TRBJ2-1; D gene: TRBD2; V gene: TRBV11-2; CDR3 protein: CASSVGLAGGSYNEQFF
clone size: .; CDR3 length: 15; J gene: TRBJ1-1; D gene: TRBD1; V gene: TRBV12-5; CDR3 protein: CASGPGQGANTEAFF
clone size: .; CDR3 length: 12; J gene: TRBJ2-5; D gene: .; V gene: TRBV12-3/TRBV12-4; CDR3 protein: CASSLGTAAQYF
clone size: .; CDR3 length: 14; J gene: TRBJ2-5; D gene: TRBD1; V gene: TRBV9; CDR3 protein: CASSPPTGTETQYF
clone size: .; CDR3 length: 15; J gene: TRBJ1-6; D gene: .; V gene: TRBV5-6; CDR3 protein: CASSLAGRVDSPLHF
clone size: .; CDR3 length: 12; J gene: TRBJ1-1; D gene: .; V gene: TRBV7-9; CDR3 protein: CASSFLSLGAFF
clone size: .; CDR3 length: 15; J gene: TRBJ1-1; D gene: TRBD1; V gene: TRBV3-1/TRBV3-2; CDR3 protein: CASSMRDRGNTEAFF
clone size: .; CDR3 length: 14; J gene: TRBJ2-2; D gene: TRBD2; V gene: TRBV28; CDR3 protein: CASRPGGSTGELFF
clone size: .; CDR3 length: 15; J gene: TRBJ2-1; D gene: TRBD2; V gene: TRBV6-5; CDR3 protein: CASDSYSGGGNEQFF
clone size: .; CDR3 length: 14; J gene: TRBJ1-2; D gene: TRBD1; V gene: TRBV4-1; CDR3 protein: CASSPDRGSYGYTF
clone size: .; CDR3 length: 15; J gene: TRBJ2-3; D gene: TRBD2; V gene: TRBV4-1; CDR3 protein: CASGLAGGQIDTQYF
clone size: few; CDR3 length: 13; J gene: TRBJ1-2; D gene: .; V gene: TRBV5-6; CDR3 protein: CASSLPRMGGYTF
clone size: once; CDR3 length: 14; J gene: TRBJ1-6; D gene: .; V gene: TRBV27; CDR3 protein: CASSFRGGNSPLHF
clone size: .; CDR3 length: 15; J gene: TRBJ1-6; D gene: TRBD1; V gene: TRBV5-1; CDR3 protein: CASSFRDSRNSPLHF
clone size: .; CDR3 length: 13; J gene: TRBJ2-7; D gene: .; V gene: TRBV18; CDR3 protein: CASSPARAYEQYF
clone size: .; CDR3 length: 16; J gene: TRBJ2-3; D gene: TRBD1; V gene: TRBV2; CDR3 protein: CASTRDRGSSTDTQYF
clone size: .; CDR3 length: 14; J gene: TRBJ2-2; D gene: .; V gene: TRBV5-1; CDR3 protein: CASSPTQNTGELFF
clone size: .; CDR3 length: 15; J gene: TRBJ1-4; D gene: .; V gene: TRBV18; CDR3 protein: CASSPPDRPGEKLFF
clone size: .; CDR3 length: 12; J gene: TRBJ1-6; D gene: TRBD1; V gene: TRBV28; CDR3 protein: CANWTGNSPLHF
clone size: .; CDR3 length: 15; J gene: TRBJ2-6; D gene: .; V gene: TRBV3-1/TRBV3-2; CDR3 protein: CASSQDSSGANVLTF
clone size: .; CDR3 length: 14; J gene: TRBJ1-2; D gene: TRBD1; V gene: TRBV19; CDR3 protein: CASSAGTGPYGYTF
clone size: .; CDR3 length: 21; J gene: TRBJ2-6; D gene: TRBD1; V gene: TRBV7-3; CDR3 protein: CASRITGTGYLSPSGANVLTF
clone size: few; CDR3 length: 16; J gene: TRBJ2-1; D gene: TRBD2; V gene: TRBV9; CDR3 protein: CASSVAVTSGGNEQFF
clone size: .; CDR3 length: 14; J gene: TRBJ1-2; D gene: TRBD1; V gene: TRBV4-1; CDR3 protein: CASSQGDRGRGYTF
clone size: .; CDR3 length: 16; J gene: TRBJ1-5; D gene: .; V gene: TRBV19; CDR3 protein: CASSASTGVGNQPQHF
clone size: .; CDR3 length: 10; J gene: TRBJ1-2; D gene: .; V gene: TRBV12-3/TRBV12-4; CDR3 protein: CASSPGPPTF
clone size: .; CDR3 length: 17; J gene: TRBJ2-6; D gene: .; V gene: TRBV7-3; CDR3 protein: CASSPRWGDSGANVLTF